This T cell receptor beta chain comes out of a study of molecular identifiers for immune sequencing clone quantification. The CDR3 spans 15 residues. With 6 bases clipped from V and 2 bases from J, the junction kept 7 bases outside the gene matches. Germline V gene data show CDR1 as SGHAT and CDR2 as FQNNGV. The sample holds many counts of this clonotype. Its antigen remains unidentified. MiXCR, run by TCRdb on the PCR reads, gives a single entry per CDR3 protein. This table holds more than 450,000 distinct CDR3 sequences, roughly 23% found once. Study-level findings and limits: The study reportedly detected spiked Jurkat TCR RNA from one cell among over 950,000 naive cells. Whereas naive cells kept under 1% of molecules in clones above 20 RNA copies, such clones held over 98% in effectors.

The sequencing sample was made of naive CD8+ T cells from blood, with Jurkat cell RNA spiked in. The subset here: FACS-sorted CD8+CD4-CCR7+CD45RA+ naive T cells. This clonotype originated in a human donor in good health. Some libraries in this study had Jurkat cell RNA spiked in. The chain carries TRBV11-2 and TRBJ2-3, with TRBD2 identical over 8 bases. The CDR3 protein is CASSLGTRTTDTQYF. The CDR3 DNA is TGTGCCAGCAGTTTGGGGACTAGGACCACAGATACGCAGTATTTT.